This passage covers 14 T cell receptor beta chains from one sample sequenced in a study of T cells of healthy individuals. TCRdb re-called the 5' RACE reads through MiXCR, storing one row per CDR3 protein. The table shows tens of thousands of distinct CDR3 sequences, with about 4.2% occurring only once. Receptor source: a human donor in good health.

This clonotype appeared many times. This chain uses TRBV20-1 with TRBJ2-7, with 8 positions matching TRBD2. CDR1 DFQATT and CDR2 SNEGSKA come from the germline V gene (reference sequence). The trim removed 5 bases at V and 2 bases at J, leaving 17 bases unmatched. This CDR3 has 17 residues. The CDR3 sequence: CSALHSEISGTTYEQYF. Written as DNA, the CDR3 is TGCAGTGCTCTCCACTCAGAGATTAGCGGGACCACCTACGAGCAGTACTTC.

This clonotype was recorded many times. The V gene is TRBV12-3 or TRBV12-4, the J gene TRBJ1-6; 8 bases are shared with TRBD1. V was clipped by 5 bases and J by 11 bases; unmatched bases: 14. The CDR3 spans 16 residues. CDR3 sequence reads: CASSGGPGQAPTPLHF. CDR3 coding DNA: TGTGCCAGCAGTGGGGGGCCGGGACAGGCCCCCACACCCCTCCACTTT.

The table lists this clonotype with a few counts. The V call is TRBV11-3, the J call TRBJ2-1; a weak D match, TRBD2 (6 bases). This CDR3 has 14 amino acids. Looked up from germline, CDR1 is SGHNT and CDR2 is YENEEA. V was trimmed by 11 bases and J by 0 bases, leaving 14 bases between them. CDR3 nucleotides: TGTGCCCCCGGGGCGGGAAGCTCCTACAATGAGCAGTTCTTC. This sequence encodes CAPGAGSSYNEQFF.

This clonotype was seen repeatedly, ten times or more. The gene calls are TRBV11-3 and TRBJ2-3; TRBD2 matches at 7 bases. The germline CDR1 and CDR2 sequences are SGHNT and YENEEA. The CDR3 consists of 18 residues. The ends lost 5 bases at V and 0 bases at J; junction bases unmatched: 14. CDR3 nucleotide sequence: TGTGCCAGCAGCGCAGGCGGACTAGTCTGGTTTAGCACAGATACGCAGTATTTT. Amino acids: CASSAGGLVWFSTDTQYF.

This clonotype was seen a handful of times. The V call is TRBV11-3, the J call TRBJ1-1; D not certain. The CDR3 runs 12 residues. With 6 bases removed from V and 11 bases from J, the gap between germline ends came to 16 bases. Germline CDR1 SGHNT, CDR2 YENEEA. CDR3 sequence reads: CASRISSGEAFF. DNA for the CDR3: TGTGCCAGCAGGATTTCTTCCGGGGAGGCTTTCTTT. The variable domain in full, with the rest retrieved from reference TRBV11-3 and TRBJ1-1, is EAGVVQSPRYKIIEKKQPVAFWCNPISGHNTLYWYLQNLGQGPELLIRYENEEAVDDSQLPKDRFSAERLKGVDSTLKIQPAELGDSAVYLCASRISSGEAFFGQGTRLTVV.

This clonotype has a count of ten or more. The rearrangement uses TRBV9 and TRBJ2-7; 10 bases fit TRBD1. After removal of 5 bases from V and 2 bases from J, the junction contained 1 base not matched to a gene. Per germline, CDR1 SGDLS and CDR2 YYNGEE. CDR3 length equals 13 residues. Here the CDR3 DNA reads TGTGCCAGCAGTGGACAGGGGGCCTACGAGCAGTACTTC. The encoded protein is CASSGQGAYEQYF.

Worth noting for this clonotype: A read error may explain this, as a much larger clone is one base away. Since the CDR3 does not end with the conserved phenylalanine or tryptophan, this likely comes from a read error. The V and J genes are TRBV11-2 and TRBJ2-3, with 10 positions matching TRBD2. Trimming at V came to 4 bases and at J to 2 bases, leaving 3 bases not matched to a gene. CDR3 length: 15 amino acids. Germline loops: CDR1 SGHAT, CDR2 FQNNGV. The DNA for the CDR3 is TGTGCCAGCAGCTATGGACTAGCGGCCACAGATACGCAGTATTTA. Its translation is CASSYGLAATDTQYL.

This clonotype has ten or more counts. The J gene is TRBJ1-6, the V gene TRBV4-2, with no clear D. V was shortened by 4 bases and J by 5 bases, with 12 bases between the two germline ends. The CDR3 totals 15 residues. Germline V gives CDR1 LGHNA, CDR2 YNFKEQ. This CDR3 reads CASSPEAGDNSPLHF. The CDR3 DNA follows: TGTGCCAGCAGCCCAGAGGCCGGGGATAATTCACCCCTCCACTTT.

The rearrangement links TRBV20-1 to TRBJ1-1, with unresolved D. This CDR3 has 15 amino acids. CDR1 and CDR2 (germline): DFQATT, SNEGSKA (reference sequence). With 0 bases removed from V and 0 bases from J, the gap between germline ends came to 11 bases. CDR3 loop: CSARDIGGMNTEAFF. The CDR3 coding sequence is TGCAGTGCTAGAGATATCGGCGGAATGAACACTGAAGCTTTCTTT.

V and J are TRBV12-3 or TRBV12-4 and TRBJ2-1; D gene uncertain. The V and J ends lost 5 bases and 5 bases respectively, with 19 bases between them. The CDR3 has 16 amino acids. The CDR3 DNA reads TGTGCCAGCAGTCCCAGCCTGGTTGGGGTTGACAATGAGCAGTTCTTC. Amino acid sequence: CASSPSLVGVDNEQFF.

Judged by abundance, this clonotype is medium-sized. The rearrangement joins TRBV20-1 to TRBJ2-5; D possibly corresponds to TRBD2 (6 bases). Germline loops: CDR1 DFQATT, CDR2 SNEGSKA (reference sequence). This CDR3 has 12 residues. Deletions cut 1 base from V and 6 bases from J, with 9 bases between. The CDR3 nucleotides read TGCAGTGCTAGAGTTGGAGGGCAGACCCAGTACTTC. Amino acids: CSARVGGQTQYF.

The chain carries TRBV24-1 and TRBJ2-3; 7 nucleotides agree with TRBD1. Germline values: CDR1 KGHDR, CDR2 SFDVKD. J lost 4 bases, V lost 5 bases, and 14 bases had no gene match. The CDR3 extends over 17 amino acids. The CDR3 DNA follows: TGTGCCACCAGTGCCTCCGGGGCAGGGGGTGGCGCAGATACGCAGTATTTT. Its translation is CATSASGAGGGADTQYF.

This clonotype has ten or more counts. CDR3 DNA: TGTGCCAGCAGTGACAGGTCTAGCGGGGGCAATGAGCAGTTCTTC. This encodes CASSDRSSGGNEQFF. The gene calls are TRBV6-4 and TRBJ2-1; 10 bases map to TRBD2. The CDR3 is made up of 15 amino acids. Per the germline V gene, CDR1 is MRHNA and CDR2 is SNTAGT. V dropped 2 bases and J dropped 6; count of bases not matched to a gene: 4.

The sample holds many counts of this clonotype. The chain recombines TRBV29-1 with TRBJ2-3; TRBD2 matches at 9 bases. J lost 1 base, V lost 7 bases, and 3 bases had no gene match. The germline CDR1 and CDR2 sequences are SQVTM and ANQGSEA. The CDR3 contains 13 residues. DNA for the CDR3: TGCAGCGCGGCGGGGGGGGGCACAGATACGCAGTATTTT. Amino acids: CSAAGGGTDTQYF.